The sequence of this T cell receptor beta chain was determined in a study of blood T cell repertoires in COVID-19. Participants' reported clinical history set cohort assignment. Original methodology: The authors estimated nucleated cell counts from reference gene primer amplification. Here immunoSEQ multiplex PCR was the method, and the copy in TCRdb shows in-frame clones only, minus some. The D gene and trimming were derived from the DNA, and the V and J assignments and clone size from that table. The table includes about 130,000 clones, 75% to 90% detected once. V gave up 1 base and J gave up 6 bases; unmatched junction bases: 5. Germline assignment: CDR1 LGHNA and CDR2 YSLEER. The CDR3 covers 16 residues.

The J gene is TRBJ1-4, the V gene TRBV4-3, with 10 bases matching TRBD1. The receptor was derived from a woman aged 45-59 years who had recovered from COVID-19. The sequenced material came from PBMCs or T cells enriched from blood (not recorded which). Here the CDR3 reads CASSQGGGTGDEKLFF. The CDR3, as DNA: TGCGCCAGCAGCCAAGGAGGCGGGACAGGGGATGAAAAACTGTTTTTT.